These 3 T cell receptor beta chains were sequenced from one sample in a study of Graves' ophthalmopathy and Graves' hyperthyroidism. RNA transcripts were the source from which TCR beta CDR3 regions were amplified. Investigators did first-round RT-PCR with HTBI primers, then second-round multiplex PCR. Each CDR3 protein is one row after TCRdb ran MiXCR on the multiplex PCR reads. The table shows around 600,000 distinct CDR3 sequences, with roughly 39% occurring only once. Sequencing was carried out using peripheral blood. These receptors all stem from an adult man with Graves' ophthalmopathy.

The table lists this clonotype with many counts. The chain has TRBV10-3 and TRBJ1-3; D not certain. Trimming pared 0 bases from V and 1 base from J, leaving 10 bases between. CDR1 and CDR2 from the germline V gene are ENHRY and SYGVKD. CDR3 length: 16 residues. The CDR3 sequence: CAISESREYSGNTIYF. Here the CDR3 DNA reads TGTGCCATCAGTGAGTCTCGAGAATATTCTGGAAACACCATATATTTT.

The CDR3 DNA follows: TGTGCCACCAGCAGCTTTAACAGGGCGGAGACCCAGTACTTC. Translated: CATSSFNRAETQYF. J is TRBJ2-5 and V is TRBV15; D may be TRBD1 (6 bases). V was clipped by 3 bases and J by 5 bases, with 13 bases between them. The germline V gene encodes CDR1 LNHNV and CDR2 YYDKDF (reference sequence). The CDR3 extends over 14 amino acids.

This clonotype was found many times. The chain is built from TRBV20-1 and TRBJ2-5; TRBD2 agrees at 10 bases. Germline CDR1 reads DFQATT; CDR2 reads SNEGSKA (reference sequence). J was trimmed by 4 bases and V by 5 bases; bases with no gene match: 7. The CDR3 spans 14 residues. The CDR3 sequence is CSARTGLATETQYF. The CDR3 nucleotides read TGCAGTGCTCGCACGGGACTAGCGACAGAGACCCAGTACTTC.